This record looks at one TCR beta chain sequence and its context. Its antigen is currently unknown. J lost 7 bases, V lost 1 base, and 5 bases had no gene match. Germline CDR1 SGHVS, CDR2 FNYEAQ. This CDR3 region has 15 residues. This specimen belongs to a study of identical twins. Study results and caveats: The abundant beta clonotypes from cord blood had fewer insertions, and memory repertoires had none of this. Zero-insertion analyses were open to partial confounding by invariant MAIT and iNKT cells. Cross-sectional statistical analysis was relied on for the conclusions, without the same donors being followed.

Via MiXCR, TCRdb re-called the 5' RACE reads, giving one row per CDR3 protein. Among about 700,000 distinct CDR3 sequences listed, 8% to 9% were seen once. These data are also associated with another study on yellow fever vaccine responses in identical twins.

The sample was PBMCs. The chain carries TRBV7-6 and TRBJ1-4; the match to TRBD1 covers 8 bases. The clonotype originates from a woman under 30 in good health. CDR3 residues: CASSLGQGAGEKLFF. The DNA for the CDR3 is TGTGCCAGCAGCTTAGGTCAGGGGGCCGGTGAAAAACTGTTTTTT.